This entry concerns a single TCR beta chain. Its antigen is undetermined. The source of the sample is a study of shared clonotypes between healthy human individuals. Study summary: Each donor's CD8 memory used one plate, CD8 naive two, each CD4 subset three. Findings and caveats of the study: Among the subsets, naive ones generally showed larger estimated richness than memory ones.

Germline loops: CDR1 WNHNN, CDR2 SYGVQD (reference sequence). V lost 3 bases, J lost 3 bases, and 9 bases lay in between. The CDR3 loop spans 13 amino acids. Assay execution proceeded at the deep level. Genomic DNA per cell subset filled all wells of several immunoSEQ plates. The method was immunoSEQ multiplex PCR; TCRdb's version includes in-frame clones alone and lacks a portion of them. The data hold about 1.5 million clones, with 95% to 99% observed a single time. Sequencing used naive CD4+ T cells sorted from blood. Subset defined: CD45RA+ positively selected. This sequence originates from a young man in good health. The rearrangement links TRBV10-1 to TRBJ2-7; D possibly corresponds to TRBD2 (5 bases). The CDR3 DNA is TGCGCCAGCAGTGATGGTAGCGACTACGAGCAGTACTTC. Translation: CASSDGSDYEQYF.